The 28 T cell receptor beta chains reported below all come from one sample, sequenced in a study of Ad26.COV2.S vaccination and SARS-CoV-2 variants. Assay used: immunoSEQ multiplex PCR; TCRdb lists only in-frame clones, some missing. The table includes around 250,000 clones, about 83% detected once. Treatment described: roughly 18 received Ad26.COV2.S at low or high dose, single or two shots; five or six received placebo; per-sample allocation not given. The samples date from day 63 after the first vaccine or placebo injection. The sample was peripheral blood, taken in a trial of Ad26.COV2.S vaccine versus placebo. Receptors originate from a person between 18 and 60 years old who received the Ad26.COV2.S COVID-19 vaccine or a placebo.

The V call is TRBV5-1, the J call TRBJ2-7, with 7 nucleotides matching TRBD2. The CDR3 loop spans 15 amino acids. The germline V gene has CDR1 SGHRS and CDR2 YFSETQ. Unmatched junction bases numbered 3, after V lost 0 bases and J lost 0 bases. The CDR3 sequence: CASSLGPSGSYEQYF. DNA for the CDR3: TGCGCCAGCAGCTTGGGGCCTAGCGGCTCCTACGAGCAGTACTTC.

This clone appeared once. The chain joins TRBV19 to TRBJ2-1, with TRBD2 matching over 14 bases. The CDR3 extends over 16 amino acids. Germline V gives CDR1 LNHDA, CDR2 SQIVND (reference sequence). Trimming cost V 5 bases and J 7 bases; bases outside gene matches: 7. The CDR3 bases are TGTGCCAGTAGTCCCTCCCGACTAGCGGGGGGGAATGAGCAGTTCTTC. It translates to CASSPSRLAGGNEQFF.

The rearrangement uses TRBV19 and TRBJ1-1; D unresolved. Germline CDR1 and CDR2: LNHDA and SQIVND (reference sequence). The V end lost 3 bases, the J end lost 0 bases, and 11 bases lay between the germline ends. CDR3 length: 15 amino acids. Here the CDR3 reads CASSIAGVLNTEAFF. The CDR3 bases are TGTGCCAGTAGTATCGCCGGGGTATTGAACACTGAAGCTTTCTTT.

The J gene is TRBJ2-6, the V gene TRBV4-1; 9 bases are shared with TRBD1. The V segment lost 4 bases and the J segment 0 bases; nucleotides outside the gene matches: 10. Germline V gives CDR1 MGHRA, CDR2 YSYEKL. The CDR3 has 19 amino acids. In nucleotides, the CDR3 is TGCGCCAGCAGCCCTATATACGGACAGGGGTACTCTGGGGCCAACGTCCTGACTTTC. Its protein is CASSPIYGQGYSGANVLTF.

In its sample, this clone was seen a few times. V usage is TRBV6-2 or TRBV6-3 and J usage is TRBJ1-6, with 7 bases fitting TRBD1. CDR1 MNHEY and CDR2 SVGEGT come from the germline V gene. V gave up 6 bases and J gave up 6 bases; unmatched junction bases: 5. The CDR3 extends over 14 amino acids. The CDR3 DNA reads TGTGCCAGCAGCCCCGGGACAGTTAATTCACCCCTCCACTTT. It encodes CASSPGTVNSPLHF.

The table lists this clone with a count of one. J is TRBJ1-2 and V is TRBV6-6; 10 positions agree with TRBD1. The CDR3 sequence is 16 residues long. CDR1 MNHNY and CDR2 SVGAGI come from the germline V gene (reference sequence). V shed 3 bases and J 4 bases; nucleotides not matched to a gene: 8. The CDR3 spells CASSYRTGGGPYGYTF. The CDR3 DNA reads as TGTGCCAGCAGTTATCGGACAGGGGGAGGACCCTATGGCTACACCTTC.

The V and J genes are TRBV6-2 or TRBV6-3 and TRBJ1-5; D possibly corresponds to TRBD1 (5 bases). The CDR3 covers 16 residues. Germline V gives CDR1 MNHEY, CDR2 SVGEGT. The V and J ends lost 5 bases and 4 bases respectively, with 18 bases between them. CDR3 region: CASSHGSHSGNQPQHF. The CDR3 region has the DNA TGTGCCAGCAGTCACGGGAGCCATTCAGGGAATCAGCCCCAGCATTTT.

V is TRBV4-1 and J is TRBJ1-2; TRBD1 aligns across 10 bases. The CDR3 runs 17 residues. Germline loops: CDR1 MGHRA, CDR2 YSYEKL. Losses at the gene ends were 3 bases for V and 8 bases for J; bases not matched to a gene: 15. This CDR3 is CASSQPTTRQGARGYTF. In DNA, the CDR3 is TGCGCCAGCAGCCAGCCCACGACCCGACAGGGGGCGCGAGGCTACACCTTC.

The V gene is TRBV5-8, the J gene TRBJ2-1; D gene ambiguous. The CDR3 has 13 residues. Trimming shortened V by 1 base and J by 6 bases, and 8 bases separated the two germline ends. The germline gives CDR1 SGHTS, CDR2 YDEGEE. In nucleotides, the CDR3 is TGTGCCAGCAGCTTGAGGCCTATCAATGAGCAGTTCTTC. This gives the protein CASSLRPINEQFF.

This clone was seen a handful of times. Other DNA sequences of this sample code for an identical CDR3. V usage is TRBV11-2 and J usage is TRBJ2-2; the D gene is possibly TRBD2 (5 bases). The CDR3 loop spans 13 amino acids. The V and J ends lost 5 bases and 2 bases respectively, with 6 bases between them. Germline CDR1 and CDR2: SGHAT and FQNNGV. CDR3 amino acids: CASSRTNTGELFF. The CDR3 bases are TGTGCCAGCAGCCGGACTAACACCGGGGAGCTGTTTTTT.

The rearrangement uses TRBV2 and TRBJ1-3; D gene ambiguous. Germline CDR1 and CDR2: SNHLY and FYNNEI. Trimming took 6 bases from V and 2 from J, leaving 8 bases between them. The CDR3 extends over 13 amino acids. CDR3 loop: CASRQQPGNTIYF. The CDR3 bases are TGTGCCAGCAGACAGCAACCTGGAAACACCATATATTTT.

This CDR3 is CASSLVSGASYGYTF. CDR3 DNA sequence: TGCGCCAGCAGCTTGGTTTCAGGGGCGAGCTATGGCTACACCTTC. V and J are TRBV5-1 and TRBJ1-2; tentative D call: TRBD1 (6 bases). Germline V lookup: CDR1 SGHRS, CDR2 YFSETQ. The CDR3 is 15 residues long. V was clipped by 0 bases and J by 4 bases, with 13 bases between them.

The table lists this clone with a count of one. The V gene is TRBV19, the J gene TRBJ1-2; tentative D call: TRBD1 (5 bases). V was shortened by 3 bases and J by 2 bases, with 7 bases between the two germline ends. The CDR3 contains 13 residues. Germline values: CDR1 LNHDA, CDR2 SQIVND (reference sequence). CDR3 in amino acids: CASSIRGNYGYTF. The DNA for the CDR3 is TGTGCCAGTAGTATCCGGGGGAACTATGGCTACACCTTC.

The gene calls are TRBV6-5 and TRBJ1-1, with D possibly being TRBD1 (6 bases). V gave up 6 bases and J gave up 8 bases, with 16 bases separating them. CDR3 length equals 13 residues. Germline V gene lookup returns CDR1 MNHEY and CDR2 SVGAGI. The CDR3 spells CASSTTPGTEAFF. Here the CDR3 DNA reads TGTGCCAGCAGCACGACCCCGGGGACAGAAGCTTTCTTT.

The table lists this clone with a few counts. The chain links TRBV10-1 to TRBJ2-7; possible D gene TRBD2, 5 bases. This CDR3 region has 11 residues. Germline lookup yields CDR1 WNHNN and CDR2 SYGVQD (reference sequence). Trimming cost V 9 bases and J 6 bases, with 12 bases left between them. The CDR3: CARSRGLEQYV. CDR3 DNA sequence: TGCGCCAGAAGTCGAGGGCTCGAGCAGTACGTC.

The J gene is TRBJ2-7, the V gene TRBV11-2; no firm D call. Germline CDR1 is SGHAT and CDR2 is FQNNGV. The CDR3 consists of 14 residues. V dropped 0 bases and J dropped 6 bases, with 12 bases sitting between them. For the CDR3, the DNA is TGTGCCAGCAGCTTAGATCCCGCCGTAGGCGAGCAGTACGTC. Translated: CASSLDPAVGEQYV.

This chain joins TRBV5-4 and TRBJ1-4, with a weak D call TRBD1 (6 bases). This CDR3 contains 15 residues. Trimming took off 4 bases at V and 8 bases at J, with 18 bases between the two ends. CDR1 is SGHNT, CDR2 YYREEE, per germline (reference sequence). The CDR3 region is CASSPTQGRNEKLFF. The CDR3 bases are TGTGCCAGCAGCCCCACCCAGGGGCGTAACGAAAAACTGTTTTTT. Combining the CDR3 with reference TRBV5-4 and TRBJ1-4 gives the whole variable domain ETGVTQSPTHLIKTRGQQVTLRCSSQSGHNTVSWYQQALGQGPQFIFQYYREEENGRGNFPPRFSGLQFPNYSSELNVNALELDDSALYLCASSPTQGRNEKLFFGSGTQLSVL.

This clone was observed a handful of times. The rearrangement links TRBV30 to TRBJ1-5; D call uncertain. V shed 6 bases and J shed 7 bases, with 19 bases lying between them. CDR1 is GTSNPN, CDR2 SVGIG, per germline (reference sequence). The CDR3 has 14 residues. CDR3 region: CACQREGSSQPQHF. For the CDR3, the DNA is TGTGCCTGCCAACGCGAGGGCAGCTCCCAGCCCCAGCATTTT.

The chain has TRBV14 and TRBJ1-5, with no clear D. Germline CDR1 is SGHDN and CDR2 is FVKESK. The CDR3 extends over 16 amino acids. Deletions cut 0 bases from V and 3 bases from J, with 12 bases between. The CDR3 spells CASSQDFKTANQPQHF. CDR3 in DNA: TGTGCCAGCAGCCAAGATTTCAAAACAGCCAATCAGCCCCAGCATTTT.

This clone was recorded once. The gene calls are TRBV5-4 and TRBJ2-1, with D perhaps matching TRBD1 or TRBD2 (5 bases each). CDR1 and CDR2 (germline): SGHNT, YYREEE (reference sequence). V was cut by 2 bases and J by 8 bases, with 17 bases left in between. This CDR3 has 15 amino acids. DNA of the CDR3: TGTGCCAGCAGCTTACGGAACCTGGGGGTTGATGAGCAGTTCTTC. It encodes CASSLRNLGVDEQFF.

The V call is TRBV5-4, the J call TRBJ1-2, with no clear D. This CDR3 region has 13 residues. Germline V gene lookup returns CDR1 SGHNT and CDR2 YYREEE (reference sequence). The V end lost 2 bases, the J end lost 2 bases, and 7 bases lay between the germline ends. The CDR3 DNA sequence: TGTGCCAGCAGCTTCGGAGAAAACTATGGCTACACCTTC. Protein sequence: CASSFGENYGYTF.

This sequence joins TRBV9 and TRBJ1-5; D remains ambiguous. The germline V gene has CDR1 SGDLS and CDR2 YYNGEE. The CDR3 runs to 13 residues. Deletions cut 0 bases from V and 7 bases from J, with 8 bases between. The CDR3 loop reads CASSVVGNQPQHF. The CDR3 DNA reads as TGTGCCAGCAGCGTAGTGGGAAACCAGCCCCAGCATTTT.

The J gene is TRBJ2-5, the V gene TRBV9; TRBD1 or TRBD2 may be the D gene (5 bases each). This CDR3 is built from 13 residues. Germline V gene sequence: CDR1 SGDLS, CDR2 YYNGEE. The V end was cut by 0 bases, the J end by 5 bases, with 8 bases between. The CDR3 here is CASSVDWGETQYF. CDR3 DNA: TGTGCCAGCAGCGTAGATTGGGGGGAGACCCAGTACTTC.

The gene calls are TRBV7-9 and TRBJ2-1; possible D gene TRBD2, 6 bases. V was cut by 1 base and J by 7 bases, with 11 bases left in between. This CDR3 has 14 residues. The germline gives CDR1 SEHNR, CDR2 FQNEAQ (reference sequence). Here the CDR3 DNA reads TGTGCCAGCAGCTTAGTGCGGGACCGAAATGAGCAGTTCTTC. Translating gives CASSLVRDRNEQFF.

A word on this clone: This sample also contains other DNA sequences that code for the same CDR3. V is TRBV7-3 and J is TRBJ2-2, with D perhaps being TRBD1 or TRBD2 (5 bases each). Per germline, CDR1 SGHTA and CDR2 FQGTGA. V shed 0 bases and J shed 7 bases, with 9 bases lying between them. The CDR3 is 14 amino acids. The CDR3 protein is CASSLTSGGGELFF. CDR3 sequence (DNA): TGTGCCAGCAGCTTAACGAGTGGGGGCGGGGAGCTGTTTTTT.

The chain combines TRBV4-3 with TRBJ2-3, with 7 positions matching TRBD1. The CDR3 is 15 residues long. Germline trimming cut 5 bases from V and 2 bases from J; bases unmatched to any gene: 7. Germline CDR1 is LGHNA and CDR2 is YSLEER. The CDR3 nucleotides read TGCGCCAGCAGCTCGGACAGGTACTACACAGATACGCAGTATTTT. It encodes CASSSDRYYTDTQYF.

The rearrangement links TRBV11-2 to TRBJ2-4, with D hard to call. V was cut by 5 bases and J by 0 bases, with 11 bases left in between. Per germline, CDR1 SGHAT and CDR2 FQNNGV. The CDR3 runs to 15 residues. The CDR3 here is CASSPSGPAKNIQYF. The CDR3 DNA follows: TGTGCCAGCAGCCCCTCCGGGCCAGCCAAAAACATTCAGTACTTC.

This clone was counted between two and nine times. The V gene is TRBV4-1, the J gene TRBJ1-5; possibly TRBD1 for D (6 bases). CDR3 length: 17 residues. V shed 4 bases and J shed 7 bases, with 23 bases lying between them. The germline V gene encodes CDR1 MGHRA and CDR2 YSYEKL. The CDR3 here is CASSPGKPGGPRQPQHF. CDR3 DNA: TGCGCCAGCAGCCCAGGAAAGCCGGGGGGGCCGAGGCAGCCCCAGCATTTT.